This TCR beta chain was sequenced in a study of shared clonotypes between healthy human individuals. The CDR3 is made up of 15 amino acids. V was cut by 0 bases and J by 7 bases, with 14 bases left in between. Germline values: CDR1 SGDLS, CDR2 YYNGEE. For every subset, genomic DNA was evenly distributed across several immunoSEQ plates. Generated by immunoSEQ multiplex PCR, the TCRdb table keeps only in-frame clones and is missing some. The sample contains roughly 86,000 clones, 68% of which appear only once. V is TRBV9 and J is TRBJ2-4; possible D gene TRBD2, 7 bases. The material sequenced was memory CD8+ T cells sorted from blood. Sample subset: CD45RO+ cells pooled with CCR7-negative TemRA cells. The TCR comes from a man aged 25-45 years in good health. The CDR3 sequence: CASSVAPGGLNIQYF. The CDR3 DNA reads TGTGCCAGCAGCGTAGCGCCGGGGGGCTTGAACATTCAGTACTTC.